This TCR beta chain was sequenced during a study of breast tumors, draining lymph nodes, adjacent tissues. The lymph nodes were axillary draining lymph nodes from breast cancer patients. TCRdb independently ran MiXCR on the multiplex PCR reads; one entry per CDR3 protein. Among 200,000 to 300,000 distinct CDR3 sequences listed, around 30% were seen once. V lost 7 bases, J lost 1 base, and 10 bases lay in between. Germline CDR1 MNHNY, CDR2 SVGAGI (reference sequence). This CDR3 region has 13 residues. This TCR derives from a female donor with breast cancer. Some clones in this sample may be carry-over from other donors' samples. The chain is built from TRBV6-6 and TRBJ1-1, with D tentatively TRBD1 (5 bases). Input material: axillary lymph node tissue. The CDR3: CASIRGWNTEAFF. In DNA form, the CDR3 reads TGTGCCAGCATACGGGGGTGGAACACTGAAGCTTTCTTT.